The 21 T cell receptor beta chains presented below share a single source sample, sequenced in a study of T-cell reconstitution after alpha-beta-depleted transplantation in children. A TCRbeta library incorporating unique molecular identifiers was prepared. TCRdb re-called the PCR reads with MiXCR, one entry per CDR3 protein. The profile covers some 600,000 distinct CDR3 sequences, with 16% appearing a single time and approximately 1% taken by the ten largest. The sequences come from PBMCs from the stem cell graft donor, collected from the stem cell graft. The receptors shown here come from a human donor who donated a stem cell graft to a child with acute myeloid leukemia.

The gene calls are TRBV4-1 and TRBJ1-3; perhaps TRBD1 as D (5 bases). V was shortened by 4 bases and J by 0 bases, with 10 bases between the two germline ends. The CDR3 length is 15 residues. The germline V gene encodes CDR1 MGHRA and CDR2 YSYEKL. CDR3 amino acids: CASSPRGDSGNTIYF. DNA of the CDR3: TGCGCCAGCAGCCCCCGGGGGGACTCTGGAAACACCATATATTTT.

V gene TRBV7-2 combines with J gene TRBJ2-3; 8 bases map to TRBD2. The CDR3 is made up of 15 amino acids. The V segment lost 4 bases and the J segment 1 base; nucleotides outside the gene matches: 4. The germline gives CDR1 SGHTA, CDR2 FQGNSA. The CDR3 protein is CASSSLGLGTDTQYF. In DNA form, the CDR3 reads TGTGCCAGCAGCTCCCTGGGACTAGGCACAGATACGCAGTATTTT.

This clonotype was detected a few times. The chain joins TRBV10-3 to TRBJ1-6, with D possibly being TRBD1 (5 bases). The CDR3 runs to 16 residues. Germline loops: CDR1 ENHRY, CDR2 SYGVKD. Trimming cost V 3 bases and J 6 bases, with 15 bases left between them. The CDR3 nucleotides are TGTGCCATCAGTGAAGGCAGGGCCTCGGTTAATTCACCCCTCCACTTT. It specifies CAISEGRASVNSPLHF.

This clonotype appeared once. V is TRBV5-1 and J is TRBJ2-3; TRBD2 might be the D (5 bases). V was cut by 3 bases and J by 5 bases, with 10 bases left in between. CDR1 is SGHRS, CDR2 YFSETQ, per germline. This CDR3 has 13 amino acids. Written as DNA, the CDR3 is TGCGCCAGCAGCTCGCCAAGCGGAGATACGCAGTATTTT. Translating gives CASSSPSGDTQYF.

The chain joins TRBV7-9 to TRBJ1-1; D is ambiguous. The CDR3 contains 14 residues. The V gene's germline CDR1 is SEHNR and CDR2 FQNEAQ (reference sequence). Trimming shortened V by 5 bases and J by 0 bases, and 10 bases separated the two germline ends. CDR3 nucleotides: TGTGCCAGCAGCCTTCCCCACTTGAACACTGAAGCTTTCTTT. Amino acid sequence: CASSLPHLNTEAFF.

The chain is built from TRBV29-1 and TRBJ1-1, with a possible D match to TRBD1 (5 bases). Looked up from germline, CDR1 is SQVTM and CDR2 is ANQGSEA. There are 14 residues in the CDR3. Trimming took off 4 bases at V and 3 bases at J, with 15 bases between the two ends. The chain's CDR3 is CSVGHQGGHTEAFF. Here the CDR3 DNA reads TGCAGCGTTGGACATCAGGGAGGGCACACTGAAGCTTTCTTT.

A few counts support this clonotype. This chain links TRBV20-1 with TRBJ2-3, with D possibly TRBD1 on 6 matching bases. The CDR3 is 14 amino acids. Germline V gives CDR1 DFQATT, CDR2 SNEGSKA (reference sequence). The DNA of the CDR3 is TGCAGGGGGAAAGACAGGTTTCTTCCAGATACGCAGTATTTT. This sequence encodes CRGKDRFLPDTQYF.

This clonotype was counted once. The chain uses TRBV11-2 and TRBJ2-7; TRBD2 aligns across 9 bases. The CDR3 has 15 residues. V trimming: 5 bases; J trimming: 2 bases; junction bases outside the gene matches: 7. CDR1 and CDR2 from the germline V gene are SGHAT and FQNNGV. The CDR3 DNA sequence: TGTGCCAGCAGCCCGTTTGCGGGGGGGACCTACGAGCAGTACTTC. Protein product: CASSPFAGGTYEQYF.

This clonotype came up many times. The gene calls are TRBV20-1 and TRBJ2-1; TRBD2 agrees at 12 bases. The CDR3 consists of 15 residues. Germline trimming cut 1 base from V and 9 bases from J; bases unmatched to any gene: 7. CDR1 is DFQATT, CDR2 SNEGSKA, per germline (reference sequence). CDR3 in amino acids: CSARVPSGGALEQFF. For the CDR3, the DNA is TGCAGTGCTAGAGTGCCTAGCGGGGGGGCACTTGAGCAGTTCTTC.

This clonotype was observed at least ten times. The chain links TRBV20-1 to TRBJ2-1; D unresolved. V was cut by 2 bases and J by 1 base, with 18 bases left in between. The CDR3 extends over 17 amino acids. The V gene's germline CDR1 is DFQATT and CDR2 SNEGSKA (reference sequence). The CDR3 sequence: CSARPHIRWGSYNEQFF. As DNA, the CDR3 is TGCAGTGCTAGACCCCATATACGCTGGGGTTCCTACAATGAGCAGTTCTTC.

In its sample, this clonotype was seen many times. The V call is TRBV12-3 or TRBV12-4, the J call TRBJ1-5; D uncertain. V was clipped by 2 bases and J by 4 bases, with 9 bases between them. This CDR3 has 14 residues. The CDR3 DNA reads TGTGCCAGCAGTTTAAGGCAGGTTAATCAGCCCCAGCATTTT. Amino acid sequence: CASSLRQVNQPQHF.

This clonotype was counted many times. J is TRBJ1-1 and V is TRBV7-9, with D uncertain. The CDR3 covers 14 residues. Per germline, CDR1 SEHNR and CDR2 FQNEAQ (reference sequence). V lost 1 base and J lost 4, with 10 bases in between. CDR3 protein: CASSLEALGTEAFF. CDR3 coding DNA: TGTGCCAGCAGCTTAGAAGCTCTGGGCACTGAAGCTTTCTTT. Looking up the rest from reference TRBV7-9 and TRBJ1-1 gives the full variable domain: DTGVSQNPRHKITKRGQNVTFRCDPISEHNRLYWYRQTLGQGPEFLTYFQNEAQLEKSRLLSDRFSAERPKGSFSTLEIQRTEQGDSAMYLCASSLEALGTEAFFGQGTRLTVV.

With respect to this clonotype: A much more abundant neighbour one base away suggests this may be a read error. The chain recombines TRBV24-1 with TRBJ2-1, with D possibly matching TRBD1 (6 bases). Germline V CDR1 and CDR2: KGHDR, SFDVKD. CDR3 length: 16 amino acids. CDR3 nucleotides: TGTGCCACCAGTGAAAGACAGGAGGTTCCCTACGATGAGCAGTTCTTC. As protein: CATSERQEVPYDEQFF.

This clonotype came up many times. CDR3 bases: TGCAGTGGTGGCGGGCCCAACTACGAGCAGTACTTC. Amino acids: CSGGGPNYEQYF. V gene TRBV20-1 combines with J gene TRBJ2-7; perhaps TRBD2 as D (5 bases). V was clipped by 7 bases and J by 3 bases, with 13 bases between them. The germline CDR1 and CDR2 sequences are DFQATT and SNEGSKA (reference sequence). CDR3 length: 12 residues.

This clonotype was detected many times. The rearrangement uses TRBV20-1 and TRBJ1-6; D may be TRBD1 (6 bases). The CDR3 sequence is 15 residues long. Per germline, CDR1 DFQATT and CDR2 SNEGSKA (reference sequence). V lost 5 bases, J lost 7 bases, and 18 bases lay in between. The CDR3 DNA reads TGCAGTGCTGGACAGACACAGGCCCCAAATTCACCCCTCCACTTT. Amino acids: CSAGQTQAPNSPLHF.

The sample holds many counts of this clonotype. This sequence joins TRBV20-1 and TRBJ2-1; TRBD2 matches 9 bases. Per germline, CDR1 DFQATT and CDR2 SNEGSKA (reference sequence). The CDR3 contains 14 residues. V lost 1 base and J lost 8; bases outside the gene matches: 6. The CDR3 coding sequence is TGCAGTGCTAGAGGGCGGGGGGGCCGTGATGAGCAGTTCTTC. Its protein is CSARGRGGRDEQFF.

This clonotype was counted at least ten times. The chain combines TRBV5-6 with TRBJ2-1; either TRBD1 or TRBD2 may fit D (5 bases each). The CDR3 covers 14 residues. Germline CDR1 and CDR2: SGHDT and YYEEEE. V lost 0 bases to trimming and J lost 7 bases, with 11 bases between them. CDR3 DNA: TGTGCCAGCAGCTTGGCCCTAGGGGAGAATGAGCAGTTCTTC. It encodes CASSLALGENEQFF.

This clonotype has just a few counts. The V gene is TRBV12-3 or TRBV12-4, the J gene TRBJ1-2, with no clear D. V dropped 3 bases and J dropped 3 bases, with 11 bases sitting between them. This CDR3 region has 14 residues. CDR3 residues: CASSLASPYYGYTF. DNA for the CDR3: TGTGCCAGCAGTTTGGCCAGCCCTTACTATGGCTACACCTTC.

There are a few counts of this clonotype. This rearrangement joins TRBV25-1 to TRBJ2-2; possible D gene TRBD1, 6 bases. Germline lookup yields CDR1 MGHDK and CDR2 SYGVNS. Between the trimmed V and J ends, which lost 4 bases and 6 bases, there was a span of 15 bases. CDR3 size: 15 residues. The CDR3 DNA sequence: TGTGCCAGCAGTGCAACCGACAGGAAAGCCGGGGAGCTGTTTTTT. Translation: CASSATDRKAGELFF.

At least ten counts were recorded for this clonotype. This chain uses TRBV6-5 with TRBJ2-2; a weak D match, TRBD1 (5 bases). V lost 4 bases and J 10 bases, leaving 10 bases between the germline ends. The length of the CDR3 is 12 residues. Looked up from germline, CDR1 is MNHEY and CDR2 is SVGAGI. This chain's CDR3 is CASSWLGQELFF. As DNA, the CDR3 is TGTGCCAGCAGTTGGCTCGGACAGGAGCTGTTTTTT.

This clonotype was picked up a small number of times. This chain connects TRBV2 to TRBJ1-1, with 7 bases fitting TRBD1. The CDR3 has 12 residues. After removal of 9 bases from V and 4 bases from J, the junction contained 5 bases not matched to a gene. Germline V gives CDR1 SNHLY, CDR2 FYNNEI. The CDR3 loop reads CARVPGGTEAFF. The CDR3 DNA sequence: TGTGCCAGAGTCCCAGGGGGCACTGAAGCTTTCTTT.